This paragraph covers one T cell receptor beta chain sequence. Its antigen is unknown. Base quality data are lacking; no much larger clone is found one base away. TCR cDNA was synthesized by 5'RACE template switching, through which a universal primer site and unique molecular identifiers were introduced. cDNA synthesis was primed from both the TCR alpha and TCR beta constant segments. Library amplification involved two PCR steps, and the second step added sample barcodes and sequencing adapters. Sequencing of the libraries was done on either Illumina HiSeq 2500 (2x100 bp) or NovaSeq (2x150 bp). For the original study's pipeline: Reads were demultiplexed and collapsed into UMI consensus sequences with MIGEC, and V(D)J alignment was performed with MiXCR. Vaccine-responding clonotypes were defined with edgeR using replicate PBMC samples, requiring FDR below 0.01 and a log2 fold change above 5 up to day 15. Each bulk clonotype received a CD4 or CD8 identity based on whether the sequenced CD4 or CD8 repertoire contained that clonotype at higher abundance. TCRdb's own reprocessing of the public reads used fastp at Q25 and MiXCR and kept productive beta chains. Each CDR3 protein gets just one entry, which takes the most common genes and DNA from the rows behind it. TCRdb, not the authors, supplied the V and J calls. Across this sample there are around 600,000 distinct CDR3 sequences, with 12% seen only once. The ten largest account for about 15% of the sample.

These data come from a study of T cells after yellow fever vaccination (dated by TCRdb to between 2017 and 2020). Regarding the study in general: The SMART-Seq v4 Ultra Low Input RNA kit was used to prepare libraries from fractions with low cell numbers. Two healthy male donors, one aged 18 to 30 and one aged 30 to 40 years, made up the cohort. Bulk PBMC replicates and cell subsets were isolated from blood drawn at multiple timepoints before and after both primary and secondary immunization. To follow T-cell clones before and after primary and booster YFV17D yellow fever vaccination, bulk TCR alpha and beta repertoires were sequenced over time.

The treatment or condition label here, explained by the study, means: live attenuated yellow fever vaccine strain. At each blood-draw timepoint, two biological replicates of bulk PBMCs were obtained. PBMCs were isolated from peripheral blood using a standard Ficoll-Paque protocol. TriZol was used to extract RNA from bulk PBMCs, CD4 and CD8 fractions, and dextramer-positive and dextramer-negative fractions. The full study reports these points: The secondary T-cell response was found to be weaker but faster than the primary response, with a peak reached on day 5 rather than on day 15. Most clones expanded after primary vaccination (around 96% of CD4 and over 80% of CD8) were re-detected after the booster, suggesting that broad memory maintenance occurred. FACS-sorted repertoires could contain abundant contaminating clonotypes from the bulk population, so computational filtering was required. The study included only two donors, which limits how far the findings can be generalized. A small share of clonotypes was detected in both CD4 and CD8 compartments, with the overlap likely arising from convergent recombination.

Inclusive of the bounding cysteine and phenylalanine, the CDR3 is 14 residues long. Just CDR3 DNA is preserved here, 42 bases in frame from base 1. Trimming leaves V shorter by 5 bases and J shorter by 11 bases, with the junction holding 13 bases beyond the gene matches. The chain couples TRBV12-3 or TRBV12-4 to TRBJ2-3; 7 bases in between match TRBD2. This sequence was found in a man between 25 and 39 years old who received the YFV17D yellow fever vaccine. The starting material was PBMCs, obtained on the day of the yellow fever booster vaccination. This receptor carries the CDR3 CASSPALAGAKQYF. The DNA reads TGTGCCAGCAGTCCCGCTTTGGCGGGAGCGAAGCAGTATTTT.